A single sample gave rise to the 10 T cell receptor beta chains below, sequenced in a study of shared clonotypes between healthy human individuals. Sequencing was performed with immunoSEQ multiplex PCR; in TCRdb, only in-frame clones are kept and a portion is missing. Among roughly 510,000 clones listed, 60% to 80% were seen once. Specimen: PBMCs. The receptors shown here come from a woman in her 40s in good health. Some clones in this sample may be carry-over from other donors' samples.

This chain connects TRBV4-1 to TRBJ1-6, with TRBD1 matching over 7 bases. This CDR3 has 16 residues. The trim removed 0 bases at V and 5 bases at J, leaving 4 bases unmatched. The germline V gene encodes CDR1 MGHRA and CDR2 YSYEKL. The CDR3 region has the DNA TGCGCCAGCAGCCAAGACGGGGACAGTGATAATTCACCCCTCCACTTT. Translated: CASSQDGDSDNSPLHF.

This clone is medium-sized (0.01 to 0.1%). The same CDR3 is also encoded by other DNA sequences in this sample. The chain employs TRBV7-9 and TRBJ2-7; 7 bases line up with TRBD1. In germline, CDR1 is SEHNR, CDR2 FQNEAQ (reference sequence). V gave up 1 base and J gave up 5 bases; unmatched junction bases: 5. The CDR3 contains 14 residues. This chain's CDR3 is CASSLGGQADEQYF. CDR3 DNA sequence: TGTGCCAGCAGCTTAGGCGGACAGGCGGACGAGCAGTACTTC.

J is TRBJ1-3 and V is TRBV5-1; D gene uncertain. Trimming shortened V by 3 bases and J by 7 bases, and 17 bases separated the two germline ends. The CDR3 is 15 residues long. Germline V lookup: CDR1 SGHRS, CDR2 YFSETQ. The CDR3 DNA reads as TGCGCCAGCAGCTCCAGTTCGGATTCCGGGAACACCATATATTTT. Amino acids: CASSSSSDSGNTIYF.

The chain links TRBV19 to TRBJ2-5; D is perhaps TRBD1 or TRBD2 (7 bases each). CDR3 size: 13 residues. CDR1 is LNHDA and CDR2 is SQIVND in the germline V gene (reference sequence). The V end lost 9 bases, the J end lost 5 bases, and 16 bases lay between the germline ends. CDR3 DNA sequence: TGTGCCAGCGGGGGGAGGGGGCAGGAGACCCAGTACTTC. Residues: CASGGRGQETQYF.

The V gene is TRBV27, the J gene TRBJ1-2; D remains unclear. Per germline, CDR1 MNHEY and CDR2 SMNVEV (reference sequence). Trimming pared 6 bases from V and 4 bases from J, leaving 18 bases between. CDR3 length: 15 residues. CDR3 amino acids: CASSSSPGYSYGYTF. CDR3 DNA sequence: TGTGCCAGCAGCTCTAGTCCGGGGTACAGCTATGGCTACACCTTC.

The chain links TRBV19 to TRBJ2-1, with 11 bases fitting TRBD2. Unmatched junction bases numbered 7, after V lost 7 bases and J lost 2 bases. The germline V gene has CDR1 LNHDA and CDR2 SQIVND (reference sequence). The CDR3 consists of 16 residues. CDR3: CASMEIAGGTYNEQFF. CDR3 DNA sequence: TGTGCCAGTATGGAGATAGCGGGAGGGACCTACAATGAGCAGTTCTTC.

This CDR3 is CASSVGISSPLHF. CDR3 DNA sequence: TGTGCCAGCAGTGTGGGGATCAGTTCACCCCTCCACTTT. The chain links TRBV14 to TRBJ1-6; D remains unclear. The length of the CDR3 is 13 residues. CDR1 SGHDN and CDR2 FVKESK come from the germline V gene. The V and J ends lost 6 bases and 9 bases respectively, with 12 bases between them.

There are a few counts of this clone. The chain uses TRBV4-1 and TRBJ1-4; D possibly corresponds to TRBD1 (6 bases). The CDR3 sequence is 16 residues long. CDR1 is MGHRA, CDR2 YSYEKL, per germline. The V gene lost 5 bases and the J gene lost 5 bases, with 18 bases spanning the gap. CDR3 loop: CASSSRVSQGNEKLFF. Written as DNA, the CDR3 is TGCGCCAGCAGCTCCCGAGTCTCACAGGGAAATGAAAAACTGTTTTTT.

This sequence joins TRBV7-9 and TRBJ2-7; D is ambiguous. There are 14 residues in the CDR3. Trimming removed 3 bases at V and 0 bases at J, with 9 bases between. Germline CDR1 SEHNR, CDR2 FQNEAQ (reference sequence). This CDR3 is CASSLAPSSYEQYF. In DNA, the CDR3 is TGTGCCAGCAGCTTGGCGCCCAGCTCCTACGAGCAGTACTTC.

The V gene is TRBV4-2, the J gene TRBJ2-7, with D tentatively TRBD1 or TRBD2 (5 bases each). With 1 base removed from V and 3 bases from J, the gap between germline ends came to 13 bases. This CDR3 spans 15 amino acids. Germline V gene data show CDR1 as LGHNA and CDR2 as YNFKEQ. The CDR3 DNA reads TGTGCCAGCAGCCAAGTCCGGGACCCCGACTACGAGCAGTACTTC. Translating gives CASSQVRDPDYEQYF.